This T cell receptor beta chain comes out of a study of blood T cell repertoires in COVID-19. Whole-study context: Acute and convalescent COVID-19 samples came from the United States, Italy and Spain. T cells, B-cell-depleted T cells, or PBMCs supplied cDNA or gDNA.

V was shortened by 6 bases and J by 4 bases, with 22 bases between the two germline ends. This CDR3 contains 16 residues. From germline, CDR1 is MDHEN and CDR2 SYDVKM. As originally analysed: Reference gene primer amplification gave nucleated cell count estimates. The assay was immunoSEQ multiplex PCR, and TCRdb's table has in-frame clones only and misses some. V and J calls and clone size come straight from that table; D and trimming were deduced from the DNA. This sample has 76,000 or so clones; around nine tenths occur once, and the top ten carry more than 7.5%. The material sequenced was peripheral blood. The source of this sequence is a man younger than 45 with acute or convalescent COVID-19. V is TRBV28 and J is TRBJ2-7, with D perhaps TRBD1 (6 bases). CDR3 protein: CASSTGTLRLWYEQYF. The DNA for the CDR3 is TGTGCCAGCAGCACAGGGACACTCAGACTTTGGTACGAGCAGTACTTC.